These 11 T cell receptor beta chains share one sample of origin, sequenced in a study of T cells in Graves' hyperthyroidism and ophthalmopathy. RNA transcripts were the template for amplifying TCR beta CDR3 regions. HTBI primers were used for first-round RT-PCR of the TCR CDR3. TCRdb passed the multiplex PCR reads through MiXCR, listing each CDR3 protein once. The data contain about 560,000 distinct CDR3 sequences, 16% of them seen just once; the ten biggest clones take up about 20%. Sequencing input: blood. These receptors originate from a woman younger than 35 with Graves' hyperthyroidism.

This clonotype was seen a handful of times. The chain employs TRBV15 and TRBJ1-1; 8 bases line up with TRBD1. J gave up 5 bases and V 5 bases, and 4 bases lay outside the gene matches. The length of the CDR3 is 13 residues. Germline lookup yields CDR1 LNHNV and CDR2 YYDKDF (reference sequence). The CDR3 region has the DNA TGTGCCACCAGCTTCAGGGGGCCAACTGAAGCTTTCTTT. Translation: CATSFRGPTEAFF.

This clonotype was recorded at least ten times. The chain is built from TRBV10-3 and TRBJ2-5; D is possibly TRBD1 or TRBD2 (5 bases each). CDR1 ENHRY and CDR2 SYGVKD come from the germline V gene. V was pared by 7 bases and J by 1 base, with 13 bases between. The CDR3 runs 14 residues. The CDR3 loop reads CAITLLGVQETQYF. The CDR3 region has the DNA TGTGCCATCACCTTACTAGGGGTCCAAGAGACCCAGTACTTC.

This clonotype was found many times. The chain couples TRBV7-2 to TRBJ1-5; 7 bases are shared with TRBD1. Germline CDR1 is SGHTA and CDR2 is FQGNSA. The CDR3 spans 13 residues. Trimming at V came to 8 bases and at J to 3 bases, leaving 4 bases not matched to a gene. The CDR3 nucleotides read TGTGCCAGCGGGGGACAGTACAATCAGCCCCAGCATTTT. It codes for CASGGQYNQPQHF.

The chain joins TRBV12-3 or TRBV12-4 to TRBJ1-1; no clear D gene. Deletions cut 3 bases from V and 11 bases from J, with 16 bases between. The CDR3 has 13 residues. The chain's CDR3 is CASSLGTPSGAFF. In DNA, the CDR3 is TGTGCCAGCAGTTTGGGTACGCCGAGTGGGGCTTTCTTT.

This clonotype showed up many times. The chain couples TRBV6-5 to TRBJ2-4, with 7 bases aligning to TRBD2. Trimming cost V 2 bases and J 4 bases; bases outside gene matches: 17. The CDR3 is 19 residues long. Germline CDR1 is MNHEY and CDR2 is SVGAGI. The chain's CDR3 is CASSYTRKRGITTKNIQYF. The CDR3 region has the DNA TGTGCCAGCAGTTACACCCGCAAGCGGGGCATAACAACAAAAAACATTCAGTACTTC.

This clonotype appeared a few times. The genes are TRBV6-2 or TRBV6-3 and TRBJ2-1; 10 positions match TRBD2. Germline trimming cut 8 bases from V and 7 bases from J; bases unmatched to any gene: 8. The germline V gene has CDR1 MNHEY and CDR2 SVGEGT. This CDR3 spans 14 amino acids. CDR3 residues: CASLLAGVGNEQFF. The DNA for the CDR3 is TGTGCCAGCCTCCTAGCGGGAGTAGGAAATGAGCAGTTCTTC.

This clonotype appeared a few times. The rearrangement joins TRBV6-1 to TRBJ1-6, with D hard to call. The V and J ends lost 4 bases and 1 base respectively, with 5 bases between them. CDR1 MNHNS and CDR2 SASEGT come from the germline V gene. This CDR3 has 14 residues. This CDR3 is CASSGRSYNSPLHF. The CDR3 nucleotides are TGTGCCAGCAGTGGGAGGTCCTATAATTCACCCCTCCACTTT.

V gene TRBV12-3 or TRBV12-4 combines with J gene TRBJ2-1; no definite D call. The CDR3 contains 10 residues. V lost 6 bases and J 9 bases, leaving 6 bases between the germline ends. The CDR3 is CASRGFEQFF. The CDR3 DNA reads as TGTGCCAGCAGAGGATTTGAGCAGTTCTTC.

This clonotype was counted a few times. A much larger clone lies one base from this, so it may be a read error. The rearrangement uses TRBV30 and TRBJ2-5, with a weak D call TRBD2 (6 bases). This CDR3 has 15 residues. CDR1 and CDR2 (germline): GTSNPN, SVGIG (reference sequence). The CDR3 spells CAWNPGLPTDETQSF. The CDR3, as DNA: TGTGCCTGGAATCCGGGACTCCCTACCGACGAGACCCAGTCCTTC. The entire variable domain, with the rest obtained from reference TRBV30 and TRBJ2-5, is as follows: SQTIHQWPATLVQPVGSPLSLECTVEGTSNPNLYWYRQAAGRGLQLLFYSVGIGQISSEVPQNLSASRPQDRQFILSSKKLLLSDSGFYLCAWNPGLPTDETQSFGPGTRLLVL.

This clonotype occurred a few times. This chain joins TRBV12-3 or TRBV12-4 and TRBJ1-2, with D uncertain. The CDR3 spans 13 residues. V was shortened by 8 bases and J by 4 bases, with 14 bases between the two germline ends. CDR3 coding DNA: TGTGCCAGCTGTGGGGAGGCACTCTATGGCTACACCTTC. Translation gives CASCGEALYGYTF.

With respect to this clonotype: Since a much larger clone is just one base distant, this may be a read error. This rearrangement joins TRBV3-1 to TRBJ1-2; D may be TRBD1 (5 bases). CDR1 and CDR2 (germline): LGHDT, YNNKEL (reference sequence). The CDR3 spans 13 residues. DNA of the CDR3: TGTGCCAGCAGCCCCGGGACCCATTATGGCTTCACCTTC. It is translated as CASSPGTHYGFTF.